These T cell receptor beta chains were read from a single sample in a study of blood T cell repertoires in COVID-19. This table comes from immunoSEQ multiplex PCR, and its TCRdb copy is limited to in-frame clones, with some not included. The sample yields fewer than 250,000 clones, around 92% seen once. Sequencing used PBMCs or T cells enriched from blood (not recorded which). These receptors originate from a woman aged 18-30 years who had recovered from COVID-19. Both conserved end residues are part of each CDR3. The D gene is left open where the match is weak. Size values are once, few and many counts, or a class for expanded clones, and some rows have none.

D gene | clone size | J gene | V gene | CDR3 protein | CDR3 DNA
. | . | TRBJ1-6 | TRBV28 | CASSTGTLNSPLHF | TGTGCCAGCAGTACCGGGACACTCAATTCACCCCTCCACTTT
. | . | TRBJ1-1 | TRBV6-5 | CASSYSRGFNTEAFF | TGTGCCAGCAGTTACTCACGGGGGTTTAACACTGAAGCTTTCTTT
. | . | TRBJ2-7 | TRBV6-4 | CASSETGMGEQYF | TGTGCCAGCAGTGAGACGGGGATGGGCGAGCAGTACTTC
TRBD1 | . | TRBJ1-2 | TRBV9 | CASSVEQTGGNGYTF | TGTGCCAGCAGCGTAGAGCAAACAGGGGGTAATGGCTACACCTTC
. | . | TRBJ2-7 | TRBV7-6 | CASSLGLGDSSYEQYF | TGTGCCAGCAGCTTAGGACTAGGTGACAGCTCCTACGAGCAGTACTTC
TRBD1 | . | TRBJ1-2 | TRBV27 | CASSSTTGGRYYGYTF | TGTGCCAGCAGTTCTACGACAGGGGGCAGATATTATGGCTACACCTTC
TRBD1 | . | TRBJ1-2 | TRBV3-1/TRBV3-2 | CASSQGIRDSIYGYTF | TGTGCCAGCAGCCAAGGGATCCGGGACAGTATTTATGGCTACACCTTC
TRBD1 | . | TRBJ2-5 | TRBV7-2 | CASSDDRGRKTQYF | TGTGCCAGCAGCGACGACAGGGGGCGAAAGACCCAGTACTTC
. | . | TRBJ2-1 | TRBV6-2/TRBV6-3 | CASSEVSYNEQFF | TGTGCCAGCAGCGAGGTCTCGTACAATGAGCAGTTCTTC
TRBD1 | few | TRBJ2-3 | TRBV7-9 | CASSLDRGHTDTQYF | TGTGCCAGCAGCTTAGACAGGGGACACACAGATACGCAGTATTTT
TRBD2 | . | TRBJ2-2 | TRBV11-3 | CASSLGLSGELFF | TGTGCCAGCAGCTTGGGACTATCCGGGGAGCTGTTTTTT
. | . | TRBJ1-3 | TRBV25-1 | CASQGNAGNTIYF | TGTGCCAGCCAGGGGAATGCTGGAAACACCATATATTTT
. | . | TRBJ2-7 | TRBV28 | CASNGQRQPFTYEQYF | TGTGCCAGCAACGGCCAAAGACAGCCCTTTACCTACGAGCAGTACTTC
. | . | TRBJ2-1 | TRBV21-1 | CASSTPPGDEQFF | TGTGCCAGCAGCACCCCCCCGGGGGATGAGCAGTTCTTC
TRBD2 | . | TRBJ2-1 | TRBV2 | CASLERGGPVEQFF | TGTGCCAGCCTAGAGCGGGGGGGCCCCGTTGAGCAGTTCTTC
TRBD2 | . | TRBJ2-7 | TRBV2 | CASTTSGGPYEQYF | TGTGCCAGCACGACTAGCGGGGGACCCTACGAGCAGTACTTC
TRBD1 | . | TRBJ2-7 | TRBV2 | CASRTGTGPYEQYF | TGTGCCAGTAGAACCGGGACAGGGCCCTACGAGCAGTACTTC
TRBD2 | . | TRBJ2-3 | TRBV27 | CASSLIGLAGGPDTQYF | TGTGCCAGCAGTTTAATAGGACTAGCGGGGGGGCCAGATACGCAGTATTTT
TRBD1 | . | TRBJ2-3 | TRBV19 | CASSRQGERTQYF | TGTGCCAGTAGTCGACAGGGGGAGCGTACGCAGTATTTT
TRBD1 | . | TRBJ2-1 | TRBV10-2 | CASSDRDSYNEQFF | TGCGCCAGCAGTGACAGGGACAGCTACAATGAGCAGTTCTTC
TRBD1 | . | TRBJ2-7 | TRBV9 | CASSVGGGSATYEQYF | TGTGCCAGCAGCGTAGGAGGGGGCAGCGCTACCTACGAGCAGTACTTC
. | . | TRBJ1-6 | TRBV29-1 | CSVAFAGLGSLHF | TGCAGCGTTGCTTTTGCGGGCCTGGGATCCCTCCACTTT
. | . | TRBJ1-5 | TRBV19 | CASTEDKYSNQPQHF | TGTGCCAGTACCGAAGACAAATATAGCAATCAGCCCCAGCATTTT
TRBD1 | . | TRBJ2-7 | TRBV19 | CASSRLRDRAYEQYF | TGTGCCAGCAGCCGCCTCCGCGACAGGGCCTACGAGCAGTACTTC
. | . | TRBJ2-2 | TRBV19 | CASGWGVGNTGELFF | TGTGCCAGTGGCTGGGGGGTGGGGAACACCGGGGAGCTGTTTTTT
. | . | TRBJ2-1 | TRBV18 | CASSPASRSENEQFF | TGTGCCAGCTCACCAGCGTCTAGGTCTGAAAATGAGCAGTTCTTC
TRBD2 | . | TRBJ2-3 | TRBV28 | CASSLQRGGRTDTQYF | TGTGCCAGCAGTTTACAGCGGGGGGGCCGGACAGATACGCAGTATTTT
. | once | TRBJ1-5 | TRBV2 | CASSADSNQPQHF | TGTGCCAGCAGTGCAGATAGCAATCAGCCCCAGCATTTT
. | . | TRBJ2-5 | TRBV5-1 | CASTPDSQETQYF | TGCGCCAGCACCCCGGACAGCCAAGAGACCCAGTACTTC
. | once | TRBJ2-3 | TRBV6-1 | CASSEAGGLIDTQYF | TGTGCCAGCAGTGAAGCGGGGGGGCTGATAGATACGCAGTATTTT
. | . | TRBJ2-1 | TRBV20-1 | CSASNFYNEQFF | TGCAGTGCTAGTAACTTCTACAATGAGCAGTTCTTC
TRBD1 | . | TRBJ1-4 | TRBV14 | CASSQQTGINEKLFF | TGTGCCAGCAGCCAACAGACAGGGATTAATGAAAAACTGTTTTTT
. | . | TRBJ1-1 | TRBV4-1 | CASSQAPSGRNTEAFF | TGCGCCAGCAGCCAAGCCCCCAGTGGCAGGAACACTGAAGCTTTCTTT
. | . | TRBJ1-2 | TRBV10-3 | CAISEAVNYGYTF | TGTGCCATCAGTGAAGCGGTAAACTATGGCTACACCTTC
. | . | TRBJ2-3 | TRBV7-7 | CASSLDPGVGDTQYF | TGTGCCAGCAGCTTAGATCCAGGGGTAGGGGATACGCAGTATTTT
TRBD1 | . | TRBJ1-1 | TRBV10-3 | CAIRYTGGSTEAFF | TGTGCCATCAGGTATACAGGGGGCTCCACTGAAGCTTTCTTT
TRBD1 | . | TRBJ1-2 | TRBV27 | CASSSTGGYGYTF | TGTGCCAGCAGTTCAACAGGGGGCTATGGCTACACCTTC
. | . | TRBJ1-3 | TRBV10-3 | CAIRGSGRNTIYF | TGTGCCATCCGGGGGTCAGGGAGAAACACCATATATTTT
. | . | TRBJ1-2 | TRBV7-2 | CASSLMGAQRVHGYTF | TGTGCCAGCAGCTTAATGGGGGCCCAAAGAGTCCATGGCTACACCTTC
TRBD1 | . | TRBJ2-6 | TRBV9 | CASSLRTGTTLTGANVLTF | TGTGCCAGCAGCCTTAGGACAGGGACAACTTTGACTGGGGCCAACGTCCTGACTTTC
. | once | TRBJ2-5 | TRBV4-1 | CASSPLGLQETQYF | TGCGCCAGCAGCCCCTTGGGGCTCCAAGAGACCCAGTACTTC
. | . | TRBJ2-1 | TRBV5-5 | CASSNRDNEQFF | TGTGCCAGCAGCAACCGGGACAATGAGCAGTTCTTC
TRBD1 | . | TRBJ2-3 | TRBV6-5 | CASSFRDRVKTDTQYF | TGTGCCAGCAGTTTTCGGGACAGGGTGAAAACAGATACGCAGTATTTT
. | . | TRBJ1-1 | TRBV30 | CAWRERLRNTEAFF | TGTGCCTGGAGGGAGCGACTCAGGAACACTGAAGCTTTCTTT
TRBD1 | . | TRBJ2-1 | TRBV7-9 | CASSLGEGANYNEQFF | TGTGCCAGCAGCTTAGGAGAGGGGGCCAACTACAATGAGCAGTTCTTC
. | . | TRBJ2-2 | TRBV18 | CASSPGQNTGELFF | TGTGCCAGCTCACCGGGACAGAACACCGGGGAGCTGTTTTTT
. | . | TRBJ1-4 | TRBV24-1 | CATSDPGVGTNEKLFF | TGTGCCACCAGTGATCCGGGAGTTGGAACTAATGAAAAACTGTTTTTT
. | . | TRBJ1-2 | TRBV9 | CASTSMNRGYTF | TGTGCCAGCACCTCCATGAACCGGGGCTACACCTTC
. | . | TRBJ1-2 | TRBV5-4 | CASSFRQAISYGYTF | TGTGCCAGCAGCTTTCGACAGGCTATTAGCTATGGCTACACCTTC
TRBD1 | . | TRBJ2-7 | TRBV28 | CASSPQGARDEQYF | TGTGCCAGCAGTCCACAGGGGGCGAGGGACGAGCAGTACTTC
. | . | TRBJ2-1 | TRBV24-1 | CATSDPSGAYNEQFF | TGTGCCACCAGTGATCCTTCAGGGGCGTACAATGAGCAGTTCTTC
TRBD2 | . | TRBJ2-3 | TRBV7-9 | CASSRKASGGLDTQYF | TGTGCCAGCAGCCGCAAGGCCAGCGGGGGGCTTGATACGCAGTATTTT
. | once | TRBJ1-6 | TRBV27 | CASSPTGGPNNSPLHF | TGTGCCAGCAGTCCAACCGGGGGGCCGAATAATTCACCCCTCCACTTT
. | . | TRBJ1-1 | TRBV9 | CASSVGSPGGPTEAFF | TGTGCCAGCAGCGTAGGAAGCCCGGGGGGTCCCACTGAAGCTTTCTTT